Presented here are 2 T cell receptor beta chains from one specimen sequenced in a study of cytomegalovirus exposure and HLA in healthy donors. 60 Vbeta and 13 Jbeta primers were used in PCR. Here immunoSEQ multiplex PCR was the method, and the copy in TCRdb shows in-frame clones only, minus some. Altogether around 180,000 clones are present, roughly 85% being singletons, with the ten largest covering 1%. The source material was PBMCs. All receptors derive from a boy aged 2 to 9 in good health and CMV-seronegative.

V usage is TRBV7-9 and J usage is TRBJ2-4; 7 nucleotides line up with TRBD1. CDR3 length equals 18 residues. Germline V CDR1 and CDR2: SEHNR, FQNEAQ (reference sequence). V was pared by 5 bases and J by 1 base, with 14 bases of the junction left unmatched. CDR3 region: CASSPRGGRELAKNIQYF. The CDR3 bases are TGTGCCAGCAGCCCGAGAGGGGGCAGGGAGTTGGCCAAAAACATTCAGTACTTC.

The chain has TRBV9 and TRBJ2-2; D remains unclear. The ends were cut back, 0 bases at V and 3 bases at J, with 6 bases in the middle. Per germline, CDR1 SGDLS and CDR2 YYNGEE. CDR3 length: 14 amino acids. The CDR3 here is CASSVGQYTGELFF. In DNA form, the CDR3 reads TGTGCCAGCAGCGTAGGGCAATACACCGGGGAGCTGTTTTTT.